This T cell receptor (beta chain) was sequenced in a study of T cell repertoires in cytomegalovirus infection. About the research overall: The authors relied on CMV epitopes, both recently identified HLA-C-restricted and well-studied HLA-B-restricted. Both a matching HLA type and CMV infection were indicated by public TCR beta signatures. Study-level findings and limits: The study found HLA-C-restricted CMV-specific TCR beta clonotypes dominating the ex vivo response.

MiXCR, run by TCRdb on the reads, gives a single entry per CDR3 protein. The sample consists of 43,000 or so distinct CDR3 sequences, roughly a fifth of them appearing once. There are 14 residues in the CDR3. Germline V CDR1 and CDR2: SGHDT, YYEEEE. About this clonotype: Antigen: not known. One end of the junction fails to match germline, which may point to a read error.

The genes are TRBV5-6 and TRBJ2-7; a weak D match, TRBD2 (6 bases). The receptor was isolated from a human donor in good health (CMV status not recorded). Some clones in this sample may be carry-over from other donors' samples. The sequencing used CD8+ T cells from cultured PBMCs, collected from culture after CMV antigen stimulation. CDR3: CASGLVGGNYEQYF. Here the CDR3 DNA reads TGTGCCAGCGGCTTGGTGGGGGGTAACTACGAGCAGTACTTC.